The 19 T cell receptor beta chains presented below share a single source sample, sequenced in a study of T cells in Graves' hyperthyroidism and ophthalmopathy. The TCR beta CDR3 regions underwent amplification using RNA transcripts as the source. HTBI primers were the set used in a first-round RT-PCR of the TCR CDR3. MiXCR, applied by TCRdb to the multiplex PCR reads, yields one record per CDR3 protein. The sample shows roughly 750,000 distinct CDR3 sequences, about 15% of them seen only once. What was sequenced was blood. These receptors originate from a young man with Graves' hyperthyroidism.

Only a few counts were recorded for this clonotype. The chain joins TRBV20-1 to TRBJ2-1; 11 bases map to TRBD2. The germline V gene encodes CDR1 DFQATT and CDR2 SNEGSKA (reference sequence). V was pared by 4 bases and J by 1 base, with 9 bases of the junction left unmatched. This CDR3 spans 17 amino acids. This CDR3 is CSATALAGGPSYNEQFF. DNA of the CDR3: TGCAGTGCTACGGCTCTAGCGGGAGGTCCTTCCTACAATGAGCAGTTCTTC.

This clonotype was picked up many times. The CDR3 protein is CASSLAGNSGETQYF. As DNA, the CDR3 is TGTGCCAGCAGCTTAGCGGGGAATAGCGGAGAGACCCAGTACTTC. V is TRBV7-9 and J is TRBJ2-5; D perhaps matches TRBD2 (6 bases). The CDR3 is 15 residues long. V lost 0 bases and J lost 4, with 12 bases in between. CDR1 and CDR2 from the germline V gene are SEHNR and FQNEAQ (reference sequence).

There are a few counts of this clonotype. The rearrangement links TRBV7-2 to TRBJ1-1; a weak D match, TRBD1 (6 bases). CDR1 and CDR2 (germline): SGHTA, FQGNSA. The CDR3 has 13 amino acids. V lost 1 base, J lost 8 bases, and 11 bases lay in between. The CDR3 sequence is CASSLGVRGEAFF. The CDR3 bases are TGTGCCAGCAGCTTAGGGGTTAGGGGGGAAGCTTTCTTT.

This clonotype has a count of ten or more. The DNA of the CDR3 is TGCAGTGCTCACCGTTACCAATACAATGAGCAGTTCTTC. Its translation is CSAHRYQYNEQFF. This chain joins TRBV20-1 and TRBJ2-1; D not resolved. The CDR3 is 13 amino acids. CDR1 DFQATT and CDR2 SNEGSKA come from the germline V gene (reference sequence). V was pared by 5 bases and J by 4 bases, with 12 bases between.

The chain's CDR3 is CASSLGMTANYGYTF. The CDR3 nucleotides are TGTGCCAGCAGCTTAGGCATGACAGCAAACTATGGCTACACCTTC. V usage is TRBV13 and J usage is TRBJ1-2, with D possibly being TRBD1 (5 bases). Trimming shortened V by 0 bases and J by 2 bases, and 10 bases separated the two germline ends. The CDR3 sequence is 15 residues long. The germline V gene encodes CDR1 PRHDT and CDR2 FYEKMQ (reference sequence).

The V gene is TRBV5-4, the J gene TRBJ2-7, with D maybe TRBD1 (6 bases). The CDR3 consists of 13 residues. Germline lookup yields CDR1 SGHNT and CDR2 YYREEE (reference sequence). The V end was cut by 5 bases, the J end by 6 bases, with 15 bases between. CDR3 nucleotides: TGTGCCAGCAGGGTGGCAGGGGCATCCGAGCAGTACTTC. The encoded protein is CASRVAGASEQYF.

This clonotype was seen a handful of times. J is TRBJ2-1 and V is TRBV11-3; 7 bases agree with TRBD1. The CDR3 has 15 residues. With 5 bases clipped from V and 5 bases from J, the junction kept 9 bases outside the gene matches. Germline values: CDR1 SGHNT, CDR2 YENEEA. CDR3 in amino acids: CASSARWDRNNEQFF. Here the CDR3 DNA reads TGTGCCAGCAGCGCCCGATGGGACAGAAACAATGAGCAGTTCTTC.

The V call is TRBV6-1, the J call TRBJ2-7; 12 bases align to TRBD2. The CDR3 has 16 amino acids. J lost 2 bases, V lost 8 bases, and 10 bases had no gene match. In germline, CDR1 is MNHNS, CDR2 SASEGT. This chain's CDR3 is CASVSGLAGTPYEQYF. The DNA of the CDR3 is TGTGCCAGCGTATCAGGACTAGCGGGAACTCCCTACGAGCAGTACTTC.

CDR3 residues: CSAPGPPGYEQYF. The CDR3 DNA sequence: TGCAGTGCTCCGGGCCCCCCGGGGTACGAGCAGTACTTC. V usage is TRBV20-1 and J usage is TRBJ2-7; D might be TRBD2 (5 bases). Germline values: CDR1 DFQATT, CDR2 SNEGSKA (reference sequence). The V gene lost 5 bases and the J gene lost 4 bases, with 15 bases spanning the gap. This CDR3 region has 13 residues.

This clonotype was recorded at least ten times. This chain uses TRBV28 with TRBJ2-7, with D tentatively TRBD2 (5 bases). Trimming removed 3 bases from V and 6 bases from J, with 12 bases in between. The V gene's germline CDR1 is MDHEN and CDR2 SYDVKM. The CDR3 contains 13 residues. The chain's CDR3 is CASSFAGRLEQYF. Written as DNA, the CDR3 is TGTGCCAGCAGTTTTGCGGGTAGGCTCGAGCAGTACTTC.

This clonotype occurred a few times. The junction and the germline gene differ at one end; a read error may be behind it. This chain uses TRBV20-1 with TRBJ2-3; TRBD1 or TRBD2 may be the D gene (5 bases each). Germline-derived CDR1 and CDR2 are DFQATT and SNEGSKA (reference sequence). CDR3 length equals 14 residues. Written as DNA, the CDR3 is TGCAGAGCTAGAACCCGGGACAGCACAGATACGCAGTATTTT. The encoded protein is CRARTRDSTDTQYF.

This clonotype has at least ten counts. The CDR3 loop is CASSPPQGRDEQYF. The CDR3 DNA follows: TGTGCCAGCAGCCCTCCACAGGGAAGAGACGAGCAGTACTTC. The rearrangement uses TRBV28 and TRBJ2-7; possible D gene TRBD1, 6 bases. The length of the CDR3 is 14 residues. The V end was cut by 6 bases, the J end by 5 bases, with 17 bases between. Looked up from germline, CDR1 is MDHEN and CDR2 is SYDVKM.

This clonotype was seen many times. The V call is TRBV20-1, the J call TRBJ2-5; D not resolved. CDR1 DFQATT and CDR2 SNEGSKA come from the germline V gene (reference sequence). Trimming stripped 6 bases from V and 4 bases from J, with 9 bases between. CDR3 length: 11 amino acids. The CDR3 nucleotides are TGCAGTGCGTTCAAAGGAGAGACCCAGTACTTC. Its protein product is CSAFKGETQYF.

The table lists this clonotype with a few counts. The J gene is TRBJ2-3, the V gene TRBV27; 9 nucleotides align to TRBD2. There are 17 residues in the CDR3. Germline CDR1 MNHEY, CDR2 SMNVEV (reference sequence). The V gene end was trimmed by 9 bases and the J gene end by 2 bases; junction bases not matched to a gene: 15. CDR3 DNA: TGTGCCAGTTCCTCATGGTTAGCGGGAGTGGACACAGATACGCAGTATTTT. This sequence encodes CASSSWLAGVDTDTQYF.

This clonotype occurred many times. The DNA for the CDR3 is TGTGCCAGCAGCTCTCAGGTGGACGGACCAGAGACCCAGTACTTC. Protein: CASSSQVDGPETQYF. The V call is TRBV7-9, the J call TRBJ2-5; no clear D. Germline loops: CDR1 SEHNR, CDR2 FQNEAQ (reference sequence). V was trimmed by 4 bases and J by 4 bases, leaving 16 bases between them. The CDR3 is 15 amino acids.

This clonotype showed up many times. The V gene is TRBV2, the J gene TRBJ1-2; no definite D call. The V end lost 8 bases, the J end lost 5 bases, and 18 bases lay between the germline ends. From germline, CDR1 is SNHLY and CDR2 FYNNEI. This CDR3 region has 14 residues. As DNA, the CDR3 is TGTGCCAGCGGGTCCGGGCCTTCAGGTTATGGCTACACCTTC. Amino acid sequence: CASGSGPSGYGYTF.

This clonotype appeared many times. The rearrangement joins TRBV24-1 to TRBJ2-1, with 8 nucleotides matching TRBD1. The CDR3 is made up of 16 amino acids. V lost 5 bases and J lost 7; bases outside the gene matches: 12. Germline lookup yields CDR1 KGHDR and CDR2 SFDVKD. The CDR3 DNA reads as TGTGCCACCAGTGGTCAGACAGGGGAATCGGGAAATGAGCAGTTCTTC. Translating gives CATSGQTGESGNEQFF.

This clonotype turned up a few times. V gene TRBV5-4 combines with J gene TRBJ2-3; unclear D gene. V lost 1 base and J 6 bases, leaving 12 bases between the germline ends. Per germline, CDR1 SGHNT and CDR2 YYREEE (reference sequence). The CDR3 consists of 14 residues. The CDR3: CASSLKALGDTQYF. In DNA form, the CDR3 reads TGTGCCAGCAGCTTGAAGGCGTTAGGCGATACGCAGTATTTT.

This clonotype was picked up a small number of times. V usage is TRBV11-3 and J usage is TRBJ2-5; tentative D call: TRBD1 (5 bases). V was trimmed by 3 bases and J by 5 bases, leaving 10 bases between them. The CDR3 sequence is 13 residues long. CDR1 SGHNT and CDR2 YENEEA come from the germline V gene. CDR3 sequence reads: CASSFDSEETQYF. DNA for the CDR3: TGTGCCAGCAGCTTTGACAGCGAGGAGACCCAGTACTTC.